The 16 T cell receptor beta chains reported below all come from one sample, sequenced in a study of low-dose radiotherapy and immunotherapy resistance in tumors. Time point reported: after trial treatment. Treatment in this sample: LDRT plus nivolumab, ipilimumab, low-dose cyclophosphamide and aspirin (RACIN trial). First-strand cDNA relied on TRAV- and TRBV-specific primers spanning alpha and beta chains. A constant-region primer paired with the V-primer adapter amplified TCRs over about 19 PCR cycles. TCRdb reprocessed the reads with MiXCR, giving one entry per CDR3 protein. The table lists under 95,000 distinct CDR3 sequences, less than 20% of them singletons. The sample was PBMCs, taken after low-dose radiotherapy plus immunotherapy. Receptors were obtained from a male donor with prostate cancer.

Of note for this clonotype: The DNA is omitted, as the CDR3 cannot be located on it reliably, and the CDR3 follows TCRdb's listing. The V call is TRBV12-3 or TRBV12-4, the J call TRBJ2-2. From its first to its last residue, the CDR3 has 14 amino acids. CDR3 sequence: CASYTWLTGELFFF.

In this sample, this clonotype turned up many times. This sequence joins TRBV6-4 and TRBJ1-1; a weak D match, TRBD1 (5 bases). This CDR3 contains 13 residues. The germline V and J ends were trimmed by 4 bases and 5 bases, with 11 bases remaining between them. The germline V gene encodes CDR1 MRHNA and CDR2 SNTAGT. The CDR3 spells CASSVRVGTEAFF. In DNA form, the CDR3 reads TGTGCCAGCAGTGTCAGGGTGGGGACTGAAGCTTTCTTT.

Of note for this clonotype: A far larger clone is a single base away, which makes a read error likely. Here the CDR3 DNA reads TGTGCCAGCAGTTCCCGCCAACAGACAGGGTACCGCTCCTACGAGCAGTTCTTC. This gives the protein CASSSRQQTGYRSYEQFF. The chain combines TRBV28 with TRBJ2-1, with 7 bases aligning to TRBD1. Germline V CDR1 and CDR2: MDHEN, SYDVKM. There are 18 residues in the CDR3. V trimming: 4 bases; J trimming: 10 bases; junction bases outside the gene matches: 22.

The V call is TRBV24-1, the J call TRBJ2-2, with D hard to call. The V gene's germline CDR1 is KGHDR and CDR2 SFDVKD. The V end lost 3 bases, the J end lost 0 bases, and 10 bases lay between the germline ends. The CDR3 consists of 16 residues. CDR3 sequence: CATSDPGRSNTGELFF. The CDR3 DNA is TGTGCCACCAGTGATCCAGGACGGTCGAACACCGGGGAGCTGTTTTTT.

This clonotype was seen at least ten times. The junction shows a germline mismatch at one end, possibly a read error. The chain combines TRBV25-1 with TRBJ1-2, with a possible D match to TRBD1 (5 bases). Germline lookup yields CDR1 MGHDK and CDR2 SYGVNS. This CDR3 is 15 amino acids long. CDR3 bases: TGTGCCAGCAGCGAATCGGGGACGGTGAACTATGGCTACACCTTC. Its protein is CASSESGTVNYGYTF.

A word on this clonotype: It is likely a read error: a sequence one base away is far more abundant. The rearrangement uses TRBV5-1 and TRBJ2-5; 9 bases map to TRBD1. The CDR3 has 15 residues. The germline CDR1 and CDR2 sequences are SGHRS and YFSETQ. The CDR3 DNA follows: TGTGCCAGCAGCTTGAGAGGGACAGGGAAAGAGACCCAGTACTTC. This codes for CASSLRGTGKETQYF.

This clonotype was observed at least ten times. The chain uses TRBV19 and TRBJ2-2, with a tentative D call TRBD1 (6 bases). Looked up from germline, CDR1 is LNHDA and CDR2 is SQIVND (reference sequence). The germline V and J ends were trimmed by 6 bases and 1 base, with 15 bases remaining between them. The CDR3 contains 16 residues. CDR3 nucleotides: TGTGCCAGTAGCCCCTCGACAGGATTGAACACCGGGGAGCTGTTTTTT. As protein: CASSPSTGLNTGELFF.

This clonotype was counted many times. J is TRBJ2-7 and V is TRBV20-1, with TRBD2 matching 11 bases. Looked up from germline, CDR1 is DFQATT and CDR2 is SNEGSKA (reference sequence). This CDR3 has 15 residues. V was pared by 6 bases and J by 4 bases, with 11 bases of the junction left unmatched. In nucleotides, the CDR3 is TGCAGTGCAGAGGACCGACTAGCGGGACTGTACGAGCAGTACTTC. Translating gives CSAEDRLAGLYEQYF.

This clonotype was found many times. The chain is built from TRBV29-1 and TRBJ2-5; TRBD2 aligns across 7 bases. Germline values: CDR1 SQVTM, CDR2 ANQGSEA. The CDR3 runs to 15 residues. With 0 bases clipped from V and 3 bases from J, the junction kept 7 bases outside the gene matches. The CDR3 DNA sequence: TGCAGCGTTGAAGATCGGTGGGAGGGGAAAGAGACCCAGTACTTC. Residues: CSVEDRWEGKETQYF.

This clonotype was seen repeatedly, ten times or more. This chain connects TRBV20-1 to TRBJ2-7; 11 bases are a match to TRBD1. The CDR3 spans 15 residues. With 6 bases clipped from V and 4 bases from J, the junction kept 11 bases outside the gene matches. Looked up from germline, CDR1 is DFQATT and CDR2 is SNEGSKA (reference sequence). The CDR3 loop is CSASDGTGGMYEQYF. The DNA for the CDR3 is TGCAGTGCCTCTGACGGGACAGGGGGTATGTACGAGCAGTACTTC.

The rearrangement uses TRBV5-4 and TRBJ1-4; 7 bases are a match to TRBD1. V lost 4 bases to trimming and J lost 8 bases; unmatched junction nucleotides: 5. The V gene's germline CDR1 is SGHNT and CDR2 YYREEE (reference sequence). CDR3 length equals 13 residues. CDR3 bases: TGTGCCAGCAGCGGGGGACAGCTCGAAAAACTGTTTTTT. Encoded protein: CASSGGQLEKLFF.

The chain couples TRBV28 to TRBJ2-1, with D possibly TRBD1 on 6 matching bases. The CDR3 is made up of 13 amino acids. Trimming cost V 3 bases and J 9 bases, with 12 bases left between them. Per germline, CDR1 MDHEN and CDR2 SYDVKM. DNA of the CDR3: TGTGCCAGCAGTTTCGTGGGGGCAGGTGAGCAGTTCTTC. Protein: CASSFVGAGEQFF.

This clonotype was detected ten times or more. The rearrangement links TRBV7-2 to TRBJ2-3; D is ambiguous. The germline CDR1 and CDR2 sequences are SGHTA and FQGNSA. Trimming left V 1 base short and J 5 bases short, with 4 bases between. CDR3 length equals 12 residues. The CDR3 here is CASSLVEDTQYF. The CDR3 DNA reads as TGTGCCAGCAGCTTAGTGGAAGATACGCAGTATTTT. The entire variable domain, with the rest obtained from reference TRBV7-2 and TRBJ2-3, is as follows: GAGVSQSPSNKVTEKGKDVELRCDPISGHTALYWYRQSLGQGLEFLIYFQGNSAPDKSGLPSDRFSAERTGGSVSTLTIQRTQQEDSAVYLCASSLVEDTQYFGPGTRLTVL.

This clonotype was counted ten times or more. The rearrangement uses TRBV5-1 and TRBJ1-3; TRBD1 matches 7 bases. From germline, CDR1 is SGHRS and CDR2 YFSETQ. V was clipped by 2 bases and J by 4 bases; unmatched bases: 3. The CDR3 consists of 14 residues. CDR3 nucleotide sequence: TGCGCCAGCAGCTTCGGGACAGAAGGAAACACCATATATTTT. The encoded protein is CASSFGTEGNTIYF.

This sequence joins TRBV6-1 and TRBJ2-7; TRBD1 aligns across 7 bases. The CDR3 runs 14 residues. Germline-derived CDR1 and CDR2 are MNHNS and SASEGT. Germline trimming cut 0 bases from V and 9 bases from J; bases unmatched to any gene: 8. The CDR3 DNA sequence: TGTGCCAGCAGTGAAGCGCTTCGGACAGGTTGGCAGTACTTC. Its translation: CASSEALRTGWQYF.

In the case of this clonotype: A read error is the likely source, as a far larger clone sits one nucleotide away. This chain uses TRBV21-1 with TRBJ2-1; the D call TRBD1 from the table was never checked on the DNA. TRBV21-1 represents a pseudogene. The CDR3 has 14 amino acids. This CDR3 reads CASSNGHRNYEQFF. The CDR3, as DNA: TGTGCCAGCAGCAACGGGCACAGGAACTACGAGCAGTTCTTC.